Included here is one TCR beta chain sequence, with context. Using a J-beta primer mix together with a sample-barcoded 5' primer, a second PCR was run for roughly 6 to 11 cycles. TCRdb redid the calling of the 5' RACE reads with MiXCR, one entry per CDR3 protein. The data show about 1.4 million distinct CDR3 sequences, with roughly 60% seen just once and 6.5% to 8% held by the top ten. The source of the sample is a study of blood T cells in healthy people across ages. Germline CDR1 MGHDK, CDR2 SYGVNS. V was clipped by 2 bases and J by 4 bases; unmatched bases: 3. This CDR3 contains 15 residues. This chain connects TRBV25-1 to TRBJ2-1; 9 bases align to TRBD2. The sequenced sample consisted of blood. The TCR comes from a man between 18 and 35 years old in good health. The CDR3 spells CASSEIAGVYNEQFF. The CDR3 DNA is TGTGCCAGCAGTGAAATAGCGGGAGTATACAATGAGCAGTTCTTC.